Listed below are T cell receptor beta chains from one sample, sequenced in a study of blood T cell repertoires in COVID-19. The repertoire was sequenced with immunoSEQ multiplex PCR; TCRdb's copy has only in-frame clones and lacks some. This table holds 100,000 to 150,000 clones, about 89% found once. The sequenced sample was peripheral blood. These receptors came from a man between 60 and 75 years old with COVID-19, enrolled during active disease. Each CDR3 is given with its conserved first and last residue. A D gene is named only where the DNA matches it firmly. Rows give clone size only sometimes, using once, few, many, or a class for an expanded clone.

TRBJ2-5,TRBD2,once,TRBV6-2/TRBV6-3,TGTGCCAGCAGTTACTCGAAGAAGCGGGGGTACCAAGAGACCCAGTACTTC,CASSYSKKRGYQETQYF
TRBJ1-5,TRBD1,NA,TRBV7-2,TGTGCCAGCAGCTTAGTTTCGACAGGGAGCCAGCCCCAGCATTTT,CASSLVSTGSQPQHF
TRBJ1-1,TRBD1,NA,TRBV2,TGTGCCAGCAGGGCGGGACAGAATGAAGCTTTCTTT,CASRAGQNEAFF
TRBJ1-3,NA,NA,TRBV19,TGTGCCAGTAGCGGACAGACAACCTCTGGAAACACCATATATTTT,CASSGQTTSGNTIYF
TRBJ1-1,NA,few,TRBV7-9,TGTGCCAGCAGCTTGGGACAAAACCGTGAAGCTTTCTTT,CASSLGQNREAFF
TRBJ1-3,NA,NA,TRBV9,TGTGCCAGCAGCGGACGACAGGCAAGCTCTGGAAACACCATATATTTT,CASSGRQASSGNTIYF
TRBJ1-3,NA,NA,TRBV6-2/TRBV6-3,TGTGCCAGCAGTTACCCACAAGTCTCTGGAAACACCATATATTTT,CASSYPQVSGNTIYF
TRBJ1-1,NA,NA,TRBV12-3/TRBV12-4,TGTGCCACACGGTCAGGCGGACTCACTGAAGCTTTCTTT,CATRSGGLTEAFF
TRBJ1-1,TRBD1,once,TRBV18,TGTGCCAGCTCGACCGGACAGGGGACTGAAGCTTTCTTT,CASSTGQGTEAFF
TRBJ2-5,NA,NA,TRBV7-9,TGTGCCACCGTAGATGCTAGTCTAGAGACCCAGTACTTC,CATVDASLETQYF
TRBJ2-1,TRBD1,NA,TRBV12-5,TGTGCTTGTGGTTTGGGCCGGGACAGGGGGCGCGGGGGGGCCAATGAGCAGTTCTTC,CACGLGRDRGRGGANEQFF
TRBJ1-1,NA,NA,TRBV2,TGTGCCAGCAGTGAAAGTCCAGGTTGGCAAGCTTTCTTT,CASSESPGWQAFF
TRBJ1-6,NA,NA,TRBV19,TGTGCCAGTAGTCCGCGGACAAGGAGAGGTAATTCACCCCTCCACTTT,CASSPRTRRGNSPLHF
TRBJ1-4,NA,NA,TRBV27,TGTGCCAGCAGTTTTGGGGGGATTACTGAAAAACTGTTTTTT,CASSFGGITEKLFF
TRBJ1-5,TRBD1,NA,TRBV6-2/TRBV6-3,TGTGCCAGCAGCTCTGCACAGGGGGCGGTGAGCAATCAGCCCCAGCATTTT,CASSSAQGAVSNQPQHF
TRBJ2-4,TRBD2,NA,TRBV7-2,TGTGCCAGCAGTCTTCAACTAGCGGGAGGACTTAAAAACATTCAGTACTTC,CASSLQLAGGLKNIQYF
TRBJ2-1,TRBD2,NA,TRBV12-5,TGTGCTAGTGGCCAAACGGGGGGGATGGAGCAGTTCTTC,CASGQTGGMEQFF
TRBJ1-5,NA,NA,TRBV24-1,TGTGCCACCAGCGGTGACAAAGTTAGCAATCAGCCCCAGCATTTT,CATSGDKVSNQPQHF
TRBJ1-6,NA,NA,TRBV30,TGTGCCTGGAATAGTGTTCCCACCGTGGTGAGCTCCTATAATTCACCCCTCCACTTT,CAWNSVPTVVSSYNSPLHF
TRBJ1-3,NA,NA,TRBV28,TGTGCCAGCACCAACAGGGTGGCCGGCGGAAACACCATATATTTT,CASTNRVAGGNTIYF
TRBJ2-7,NA,NA,TRBV24-1,TGTGCCACCAGTGATCGCGCCACTAACGAGCAGTACTTC,CATSDRATNEQYF
TRBJ2-7,TRBD2,NA,TRBV18,TGTGCCAGCTCGCCGACTAGCGGGGGGGGAAGCTCCTACGAGCAGTACTTC,CASSPTSGGGSSYEQYF
TRBJ2-2,TRBD1,once,TRBV4-2,TGTGCCAGCAGCCAGCGGACAGGGGGGACCGGGGAGCTGTTTTTT,CASSQRTGGTGELFF
TRBJ1-1,TRBD1,NA,TRBV12-3/TRBV12-4,TGTGCCAGCAGTTGGACAGGGAACACTGAAGCTTTCTTT,CASSWTGNTEAFF
TRBJ2-3,NA,NA,TRBV13,TGTGCCAGCAGATTAACCGGGGTCGGCACAGATACGCAGTATTTT,CASRLTGVGTDTQYF
TRBJ1-2,TRBD1,NA,TRBV6-5,TGTGCCAGCAGTTTCAGACAGGGGGCGCGTGGCTACACCTTC,CASSFRQGARGYTF
TRBJ1-1,TRBD1,NA,TRBV2,TGTGCCAGCAGTGAAGGGGGGACAGGGAGGATGGCTGAAGCTTTCTTT,CASSEGGTGRMAEAFF
TRBJ2-2,NA,NA,TRBV7-3,TGTGCCAGCAGCCCCGACACCACCGGGGAGCTGTTTTTT,CASSPDTTGELFF
TRBJ1-1,NA,NA,TRBV11-2,TGTGCCAGCAGCTTGGGCGGGGGGTATGCTTTCTTT,CASSLGGGYAFF
TRBJ1-6,NA,NA,TRBV7-9,TGTGCCAGCAGCTCAGGGTGGCAATCACCCCTCCACTTT,CASSSGWQSPLHF
TRBJ2-5,NA,many,TRBV4-3,TGCGCCAGCAGCCAAGATACGGGTTCTGGCTTGAGGGGGGAGACCCAGTACTTC,CASSQDTGSGLRGETQYF
TRBJ2-1,TRBD2,NA,TRBV5-4,TGTGCCAGCAGCCCGGAACTTGGGCGGGGGGCCGAGGACAATGAGCAGTTCTTC,CASSPELGRGAEDNEQFF
TRBJ1-3,NA,NA,TRBV9,TGTGCCAGCAGCGTAGCAGGGAACTCTGGAAACACCATATATTTT,CASSVAGNSGNTIYF
TRBJ2-5,TRBD2,NA,TRBV5-4,TGTGCCAGCAGCCCTCTGAGCGGGGGTAGCCAAGAGACCCAGTACTTC,CASSPLSGGSQETQYF
TRBJ2-7,TRBD1,NA,TRBV28,TGTGCCAGCAGAACGACAGGGTTCGAGCAGTACTTC,CASRTTGFEQYF
TRBJ2-7,NA,few,TRBV24-1,TGTGCCACCAGTGACGAAACAGGGTCTACGGAGCAGTACTTC,CATSDETGSTEQYF
TRBJ2-7,NA,NA,TRBV11-1,TGTGCCAGCAGCTTAAGAGGGGGGGCAGACGAGCAGTACTTC,CASSLRGGADEQYF
TRBJ1-2,NA,NA,TRBV6-6,TGTGCCAGCAGTGCAGGATTCTATGGCTACACCTTC,CASSAGFYGYTF
TRBJ2-7,NA,NA,TRBV5-4,TGTGCCAGCAGCTTGGGCGGTTCATTGAGCTACGAGCAGTACTTC,CASSLGGSLSYEQYF
TRBJ2-3,TRBD2,NA,TRBV4-3,TGCGCCAGCAGCCAGGGGAGGGGAACAGATACGCAGTATTTT,CASSQGRGTDTQYF
TRBJ2-1,NA,NA,TRBV19,TGTGCCAGTAGCCCTAGGGGTTACAATGAGCAGTTCTTC,CASSPRGYNEQFF
TRBJ2-3,TRBD1,NA,TRBV5-5,TGTGCCAGCAGCCCGTTGACAGGGGGCCGTGGAACAGATACGCAGTATTTT,CASSPLTGGRGTDTQYF
TRBJ2-3,NA,NA,TRBV5-8,TGTGCCAGCAGCTTGGACGAAACAAGCACAGATACGCAGTATTTT,CASSLDETSTDTQYF
TRBJ1-2,NA,NA,TRBV5-6,TGTGCCAGCAGCTTGCCCCCCCGAGAGGGTAGCTACACCTTC,CASSLPPREGSYTF
TRBJ2-7,TRBD2,NA,TRBV7-2,TGTGCCAGCAGCTCCTACGAAAGCGGGGGCTCCTACGAGCAGTACTTC,CASSSYESGGSYEQYF
TRBJ1-1,TRBD1,few,TRBV7-8,TGTGCCAGCAGCCAGGGGACAGCTAACACTGAAGCTTTCTTT,CASSQGTANTEAFF
TRBJ1-2,NA,NA,TRBV6-6,TGTGCCAGCGGGGCAGGGGAGTACTATGGCTACACCTTC,CASGAGEYYGYTF
TRBJ2-7,TRBD1,NA,TRBV25-1,TGTGCCAGCAGGACAGGGGGGCCCCCCTACGAGCAGTACTTC,CASRTGGPPYEQYF
TRBJ2-1,NA,NA,TRBV6-4,TGTGCCAGCAGTGAAACCTTTTCGAGCGAGCAGTTCTTC,CASSETFSSEQFF
TRBJ1-6,NA,few,TRBV10-2,TGCGCCAGCAAACCGGCGGCCTCCTATAATTCACCCCTCCACTTT,CASKPAASYNSPLHF
TRBJ1-1,NA,NA,TRBV9,TGTGCCAGCAGCGAGGGGGGGGGTCTCTCCCCCGAAGCTTTCTTT,CASSEGGGLSPEAFF
TRBJ1-2,NA,NA,TRBV30,TGTGCCTGGAGCGCAAACGGTTTAAATGGCTACACCTTC,CAWSANGLNGYTF
TRBJ1-1,TRBD1,NA,TRBV6-5,TGTGCCAGCACCTTCAGACAGGGTGACACTGAAGCTTTCTTT,CASTFRQGDTEAFF